A selection of T cell receptor beta chains follows, all from one sample in a study of blood T cell repertoires in COVID-19. Profiling relied on immunoSEQ multiplex PCR, and the TCRdb table lists in-frame clones only, not all of them. The data show 300,000 to 400,000 clones, with 88% seen just once and approximately 1.2% held by the top ten. The sequenced sample was PBMCs or T cells enriched from blood (not recorded which). All receptors come from a woman between 18 and 30 years old who had recovered from COVID-19. The CDR3 runs from the conserved cysteine through the conserved F or W. The D gene is left open where the match is weak. Only some rows state a clone size, as once, few, many or a class for expanded clones.

V gene	clone size	D gene	J gene	CDR3 DNA	CDR3 protein
TRBV25-1	.	TRBD1	TRBJ1-2	TGTGCCAGCCTTCGAACAGGGGCCTATGGCTACACCTTC	CASLRTGAYGYTF
TRBV10-3	.	.	TRBJ1-2	TGTGCCATCAGTGGGCGGGGGGCGAACTATGGCTACACCTTC	CAISGRGANYGYTF
TRBV11-2	once	TRBD1	TRBJ2-1	TGTGCCAGCGGATACAGGGGCGGTGAGCAGTTCTTC	CASGYRGGEQFF
TRBV2	.	TRBD1	TRBJ1-2	TGTGCCAGCAACAGGGGGCGAAGGAATGGCTACACCTTC	CASNRGRRNGYTF
TRBV10-3	.	TRBD2	TRBJ2-7	TGTGCCATCAGTGAGTCGCTAGCGGGAGACTACGAGCAGTACTTC	CAISESLAGDYEQYF
TRBV24-1	.	TRBD1	TRBJ1-2	TGTGCCACCAGCAATCCGGGACAGGGGGACTATGGCTACACCTTC	CATSNPGQGDYGYTF
TRBV14	.	TRBD1	TRBJ1-6	TGTGCCAGCAGCCAAAGCGACAGGGGCTACTCACCCCTCCACTTT	CASSQSDRGYSPLHF
TRBV5-8	.	.	TRBJ1-1	TGTGCCAGCAGCTTGTGGGCCCTGAACACTGAAGCTTTCTTT	CASSLWALNTEAFF
TRBV7-8	.	.	TRBJ1-5	TGTGCCAGCAGCTTAGCACTGCAGGGAGGAATTCAGCCCCAGCATTTT	CASSLALQGGIQPQHF
TRBV5-6	.	TRBD1	TRBJ1-5	TGTGCCAGCAGCTATGGACAGGGGAATCAGCCCCAGCATTTT	CASSYGQGNQPQHF
TRBV30	.	.	TRBJ1-1	TGTGCCTGGAGTCGCACGGGACACCCGAACACTGAAGCTTTCTTT	CAWSRTGHPNTEAFF
TRBV7-2	once	TRBD2	TRBJ2-7	TGTGCCAGCAGCTTAAGGAGCGGGGAGCCCTACGAGCAGTACTTC	CASSLRSGEPYEQYF
TRBV11-3	.	TRBD1	TRBJ2-3	TGTGCCAGCAGCTTACGGGACAGGGCCACAGATACGCAGTATTTT	CASSLRDRATDTQYF
TRBV2	.	.	TRBJ1-2	TGTGCCAGCAGTGAAAATTTCTTCCTTGCTAACTATGGCTACACCTTC	CASSENFFLANYGYTF
TRBV10-3	.	TRBD1	TRBJ1-1	TGTGCCATCAGCATACAGGGGGCGGACACTGAAGCTTTCTTT	CAISIQGADTEAFF
TRBV9	.	.	TRBJ1-1	TGTGCCAGCTCCGGAGGCACGGGGATGGGGACTGAAGCTTTCTTT	CASSGGTGMGTEAFF